This T cell receptor (beta chain) was recovered during a study of cytomegalovirus exposure and HLA in healthy donors. General observations from the study: A later analysis appeared to link common viral pathogens to several of the most significant clusters. Previously analyzed data showed that most TCR beta V segments were productive at a frequency of about 87% or about 30%. The authors confirmed in vitro that three CMV-associated chains were specific for CMV antigens. The authors considered a cluster of highly shared sequence variants likely to be a sequencing artifact.

Germline V CDR1 and CDR2: SQVTM, ANQGSEA. This CDR3 is 15 amino acids long. This clone was seen once. Its antigen remains unidentified. One junction end does not reproduce the germline sequence, and a read error may be involved. This PCR relied on a set of 60 Vbeta primers and 13 Jbeta primers. Method: immunoSEQ multiplex PCR; TCRdb's copy keeps in-frame clones and lacks some. The sample shows fewer than 200,000 clones, 87% of them seen only once. The genes are TRBV29-1 and TRBJ2-2; the D gene is possibly TRBD1 (6 bases). Sequencing input: PBMCs. This clonotype was sampled from a girl under three years old in good health and CMV-seronegative. CDR3 DNA: TGCAGCGCGATCCCGGGACACACGAACATCGGGGAGCTGTTTTTT. Translating it yields CSAIPGHTNIGELFF.